The rows below give T cell receptor beta chains drawn from one sample of a study of technical replicates of blood from a handful of donors. Assay used: immunoSEQ multiplex PCR; TCRdb lists only in-frame clones, some missing. Altogether tens of thousands of clones are present, 85% to 95% being singletons, with the ten largest covering approximately 4.4%. The sequencing input was PBMCs. The receptor set was obtained from a human donor in good health. Some clones in this sample may be carry-over from other donors' samples. Each CDR3 is given with its conserved first and last residue. A D gene is named only where the DNA matches it firmly. A clone size is listed for some rows: how often the clone was seen (once, few, many), or a class if it is expanded.

abundance: many; v_gene: TRBV14; j_gene: TRBJ2-3; d_gene: -; CDR3aa: CASSRQLSSTDTQYF; CDR3nt: TGTGCCAGCAGCCGCCAACTTTCTAGCACAGATACGCAGTATTTT
abundance: -; v_gene: TRBV6-4; j_gene: TRBJ2-5; d_gene: TRBD1; CDR3aa: CASRDLDRGLSEETQYF; CDR3nt: TGTGCCAGCAGAGATCTTGACAGGGGGCTTAGCGAAGAGACCCAGTACTTC
abundance: few; v_gene: TRBV5-8; j_gene: TRBJ2-1; d_gene: -; CDR3aa: CASSLARTTYNEQFF; CDR3nt: TGTGCCAGCAGCTTGGCTAGGACTACGTACAATGAGCAGTTCTTC
abundance: -; v_gene: TRBV28; j_gene: TRBJ1-2; d_gene: -; CDR3aa: CASTEGRANYGYTF; CDR3nt: TGTGCCAGCACAGAAGGCAGGGCTAACTATGGCTACACCTTC
abundance: -; v_gene: TRBV14; j_gene: TRBJ2-1; d_gene: TRBD1; CDR3aa: CASSHSGTGLYNEQFF; CDR3nt: TGTGCCAGCAGCCACAGCGGGACAGGGCTTTACAATGAGCAGTTCTTC
abundance: once; v_gene: TRBV11-2; j_gene: TRBJ2-7; d_gene: TRBD1; CDR3aa: CASSLHGTENYEQYF; CDR3nt: TGTGCCAGCAGCTTACACGGGACAGAAAACTACGAGCAGTACTTC
abundance: -; v_gene: TRBV27; j_gene: TRBJ1-1; d_gene: TRBD1; CDR3aa: CASTRDRGGSEAFF; CDR3nt: TGTGCCAGCACTCGGGACAGGGGAGGTTCTGAAGCTTTCTTT
abundance: -; v_gene: TRBV11-2; j_gene: TRBJ1-2; d_gene: TRBD1; CDR3aa: CASSLEGRGPGYTF; CDR3nt: TGTGCCAGCAGCTTAGAGGGCAGGGGGCCCGGCTACACCTTC
abundance: -; v_gene: TRBV5-1; j_gene: TRBJ2-2; d_gene: TRBD2; CDR3aa: CASTPGGAFVTGELFF; CDR3nt: TGCGCCAGCACCCCCGGGGGGGCTTTTGTCACCGGGGAGCTGTTTTTT
abundance: -; v_gene: TRBV5-4; j_gene: TRBJ2-5; d_gene: -; CDR3aa: CASSLRGTITNF; CDR3nt: TGTGCCAGCAGCTTGCGGGGGACGATTACAAACTTC
abundance: -; v_gene: TRBV6-1; j_gene: TRBJ2-7; d_gene: TRBD1; CDR3aa: CASSDPGQGATYEQYF; CDR3nt: TGTGCCAGCAGTGATCCCGGACAGGGGGCCACCTACGAGCAGTACTTC
abundance: once; v_gene: TRBV6-5; j_gene: TRBJ2-7; d_gene: TRBD2; CDR3aa: CASSYSSASGWSEQYF; CDR3nt: TGTGCCAGCAGTTACTCGAGTGCTAGCGGGTGGAGCGAGCAGTACTTC
abundance: -; v_gene: TRBV4-3; j_gene: TRBJ1-2; d_gene: -; CDR3aa: CASSQDSGGYGYTF; CDR3nt: TGCGCCAGCAGCCAAGATTCCGGTGGCTATGGCTACACCTTC
abundance: -; v_gene: TRBV19; j_gene: TRBJ1-1; d_gene: TRBD1; CDR3aa: CASSADRDTEAFF; CDR3nt: TGTGCCAGTAGTGCTGACAGGGATACTGAAGCTTTCTTT
abundance: -; v_gene: TRBV13; j_gene: TRBJ2-2; d_gene: -; CDR3aa: CASSSVFPNTGELFF; CDR3nt: TGTGCCAGCAGCTCTGTGTTCCCCAACACCGGGGAGCTGTTTTTT
abundance: -; v_gene: TRBV7-9; j_gene: TRBJ2-7; d_gene: TRBD2; CDR3aa: CASGSSGTTSYEQYF; CDR3nt: TGTGCCAGCGGATCCTCCGGGACTACTTCCTACGAGCAGTACTTC
abundance: few; v_gene: TRBV11-2; j_gene: TRBJ1-1; d_gene: TRBD1; CDR3aa: CASSLGQHLGAFF; CDR3nt: TGTGCCAGCAGCTTGGGACAGCACTTGGGAGCTTTCTTT
abundance: -; v_gene: TRBV30; j_gene: TRBJ2-1; d_gene: -; CDR3aa: CAWIGVLGDEQFF; CDR3nt: TGTGCCTGGATCGGGGTCCTCGGGGATGAGCAGTTCTTC
abundance: -; v_gene: TRBV4-2; j_gene: TRBJ1-2; d_gene: -; CDR3aa: CASSQVQEQTRGYTF; CDR3nt: TGTGCCAGCAGCCAAGTACAGGAGCAGACGAGGGGCTACACCTTC
abundance: -; v_gene: TRBV28; j_gene: TRBJ1-1; d_gene: TRBD1; CDR3aa: CASSSGTGKENTEAFF; CDR3nt: TGTGCCAGCAGTTCGGGGACAGGGAAGGAGAACACTGAAGCTTTCTTT
abundance: -; v_gene: TRBV4-1; j_gene: TRBJ2-7; d_gene: TRBD1; CDR3aa: CASSLGDRGAYEQYF; CDR3nt: TGCGCCAGCAGCCTCGGGGACAGGGGAGCCTACGAGCAGTACTTC
abundance: -; v_gene: TRBV19; j_gene: TRBJ2-1; d_gene: -; CDR3aa: CASSIKTSLQWTGRGTYNEQFF; CDR3nt: TGTGCCAGTAGTATCAAAACTTCCCTCCAATGGACAGGGAGGGGGACCTACAATGAGCAGTTCTTC
abundance: -; v_gene: TRBV19; j_gene: TRBJ1-4; d_gene: -; CDR3aa: CASSMRGNTNEKLFF; CDR3nt: TGTGCCAGTAGTATGAGAGGGAACACAAATGAAAAACTGTTTTTT
abundance: -; v_gene: TRBV7-3; j_gene: TRBJ1-2; d_gene: -; CDR3aa: CASSPSGLANYGYTF; CDR3nt: TGTGCCAGCAGCCCTTCGGGTTTAGCTAACTATGGCTACACCTTC
abundance: -; v_gene: TRBV6-5; j_gene: TRBJ1-5; d_gene: TRBD1; CDR3aa: CASSTQGAGNQPQHF; CDR3nt: TGTGCCAGCAGTACACAGGGGGCAGGCAATCAGCCCCAGCATTTT
abundance: -; v_gene: TRBV5-1; j_gene: TRBJ2-5; d_gene: TRBD2; CDR3aa: CASSFQGSGGKETQYF; CDR3nt: TGCGCCAGCAGTTTTCAGGGCAGCGGGGGGAAAGAGACCCAGTACTTC
abundance: once; v_gene: TRBV6-5; j_gene: TRBJ2-4; d_gene: -; CDR3aa: CASRLTLGGRDIQYF; CDR3nt: TGTGCCAGCAGACTTACACTGGGGGGGCGAGACATTCAGTACTTC
abundance: -; v_gene: TRBV30; j_gene: TRBJ2-5; d_gene: -; CDR3aa: CAWSPPSETQYF; CDR3nt: TGTGCCTGGAGTCCCCCCTCTGAGACCCAGTACTTC
abundance: -; v_gene: TRBV6-1; j_gene: TRBJ2-6; d_gene: TRBD2; CDR3aa: CASSERGGAGANVLTF; CDR3nt: TGTGCCAGCAGTGAGCGCGGGGGGGCTGGGGCCAACGTCCTGACTTTC
abundance: -; v_gene: TRBV10-3; j_gene: TRBJ1-6; d_gene: -; CDR3aa: CAISAGENSPLHF; CDR3nt: TGTGCCATCAGTGCGGGGGAAAATTCACCCCTCCACTTT
abundance: -; v_gene: TRBV19; j_gene: TRBJ1-5; d_gene: -; CDR3aa: CASSKEEGNGQPQHF; CDR3nt: TGTGCCAGTAGCAAGGAGGAGGGGAACGGTCAGCCCCAGCATTTT
abundance: -; v_gene: TRBV5-1; j_gene: TRBJ2-2; d_gene: TRBD2; CDR3aa: CASSLALAGPNTGELFF; CDR3nt: TGCGCCAGCAGCTTGGCACTAGCGGGACCAAACACCGGGGAGCTGTTTTTT
abundance: -; v_gene: TRBV7-9; j_gene: TRBJ2-7; d_gene: -; CDR3aa: CASSFSGIDEQYF; CDR3nt: TGTGCCAGCAGCTTCTCAGGGATCGACGAGCAGTACTTC
abundance: -; v_gene: TRBV4-2; j_gene: TRBJ1-1; d_gene: -; CDR3aa: CASSQDQGTEAFF; CDR3nt: TGTGCCAGCAGCCAAGATCAGGGCACTGAAGCTTTCTTT
abundance: -; v_gene: TRBV6-1; j_gene: TRBJ2-7; d_gene: -; CDR3aa: CASSVRYPGGVAYEQYF; CDR3nt: TGTGCCAGCAGTGTACGTTATCCCGGCGGAGTCGCCTACGAGCAGTACTTC
abundance: -; v_gene: TRBV27; j_gene: TRBJ2-3; d_gene: TRBD2; CDR3aa: CASSPQGLAGGTDTQYF; CDR3nt: TGTGCCAGCAGCCCCCAGGGACTAGCGGGGGGCACAGATACGCAGTATTTT
abundance: -; v_gene: TRBV5-1; j_gene: TRBJ2-5; d_gene: TRBD2; CDR3aa: CASSLKLAGQETQYF; CDR3nt: TGCGCCAGCAGCTTGAAACTAGCGGGCCAAGAGACCCAGTACTTC
abundance: -; v_gene: TRBV18; j_gene: TRBJ2-7; d_gene: -; CDR3aa: CASSPRTASSYEQYF; CDR3nt: TGTGCCAGCTCACCCAGGACAGCTAGCTCCTACGAGCAGTACTTC
abundance: -; v_gene: TRBV4-3; j_gene: TRBJ2-4; d_gene: -; CDR3aa: CASSLDTGTKNIQYF; CDR3nt: TGCGCCAGCAGCCTAGACACGGGTACCAAAAACATTCAGTACTTC
abundance: -; v_gene: TRBV20-1; j_gene: TRBJ2-3; d_gene: -; CDR3aa: CSARTGDTQYF; CDR3nt: TGCAGTGCGAGGACTGGAGATACGCAGTATTTT
abundance: -; v_gene: TRBV5-4; j_gene: TRBJ1-2; d_gene: -; CDR3aa: CASSLLNIYGYTF; CDR3nt: TGTGCCAGCAGCCTGTTGAACATCTATGGCTACACCTTC